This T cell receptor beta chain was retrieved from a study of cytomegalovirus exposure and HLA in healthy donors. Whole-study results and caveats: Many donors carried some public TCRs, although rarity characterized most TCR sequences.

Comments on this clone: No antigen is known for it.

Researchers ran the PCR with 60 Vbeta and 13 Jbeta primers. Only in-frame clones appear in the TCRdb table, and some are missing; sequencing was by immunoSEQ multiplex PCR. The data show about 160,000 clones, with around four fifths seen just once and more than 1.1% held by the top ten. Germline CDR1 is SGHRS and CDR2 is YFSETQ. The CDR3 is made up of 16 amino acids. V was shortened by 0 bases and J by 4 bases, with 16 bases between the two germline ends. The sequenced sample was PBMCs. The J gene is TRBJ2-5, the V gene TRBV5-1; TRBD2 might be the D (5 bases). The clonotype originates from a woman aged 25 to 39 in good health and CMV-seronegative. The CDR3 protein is CASSLVAVGVGETQYF. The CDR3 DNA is TGCGCCAGCAGCTTGGTTGCAGTCGGGGTGGGAGAGACCCAGTACTTC.